This T cell receptor beta chain was found in a study of T cell responses to AZD1222 COVID-19 vaccine. Study-wide results and caveats: Among the donors, most were white British and more were female, and clonal diversity was possibly underestimated.

Generated by immunoSEQ multiplex PCR, the TCRdb table keeps only in-frame clones and is missing some. Here the sample spans 130,000 or so clones, about 93% being singletons. The germline gives CDR1 SGHTS, CDR2 YDEGEE. V lost 0 bases, J lost 3 bases, and 7 bases stayed unmatched. The CDR3 has 17 amino acids. As for this clone: Its antigen is as yet unknown.

The source is an adult in good health. The chain joins TRBV5-8 to TRBJ2-1; TRBD2 aligns across 9 bases. Source: peripheral blood, taken on day 0 of AZD1222 vaccination. CDR3 sequence (DNA): TGTGCCAGCAGCTTGGCCGACGGGACTAGCAGCTACAATGAGCAGTTCTTC. It codes for CASSLADGTSSYNEQFF. The whole variable domain, remainder taken from reference TRBV5-8 and TRBJ2-1, is EAGVTQSPTHLIKTRGQQATLRCSPISGHTSVYWYQQALGLGLQFLLWYDEGEERNRGNFPPRFSGRQFPNYSSELNVNALELEDSALYLCASSLADGTSSYNEQFFGPGTRLTVL.